These 30 T cell receptor beta chains were all obtained from the same sample, sequenced in a study of shared clonotypes between healthy human individuals. Assay used: immunoSEQ multiplex PCR; TCRdb lists only in-frame clones, some missing. Among a few million clones, 80% to 95% were seen once, and the ten largest hold 0.35% to 0.45%. What was sequenced was naive CD4+ T cells from PBMCs. Subset here: CD45RA+ positively selected. The receptors were gathered from a man younger than 35 in good health. Some clones in this sample may be carry-over from other donors' samples.

In its sample, this clone was seen a few times. The CDR3 region is CASSKGQGKNYGYTF. Here the CDR3 DNA reads TGTGCCAGTAGTAAGGGACAGGGAAAAAACTATGGCTACACCTTC. This sequence joins TRBV19 and TRBJ1-2, with 9 bases identical to TRBD1. The CDR3 is 15 amino acids. V lost 4 bases and J lost 2; bases outside the gene matches: 5. Germline assignment: CDR1 LNHDA and CDR2 SQIVND (reference sequence).

CDR3 DNA sequence: TGTGCCAGCCAAGGAGGGGGCTCCTACAATGAGCAGTTCTTC. This codes for CASQGGGSYNEQFF. The chain is built from TRBV6-5 and TRBJ2-1; D tentatively fits TRBD1 or TRBD2 (6 bases each). This CDR3 spans 14 amino acids. CDR1 MNHEY and CDR2 SVGAGI come from the germline V gene. V was clipped by 8 bases and J by 0 bases, with 11 bases between them.

The V and J genes are TRBV5-1 and TRBJ2-5; D perhaps matches TRBD1 (6 bases). The J call may be faulty, since TRBJ2-7 better matches the DNA end. This CDR3 is built from 14 residues. Germline assignment: CDR1 SGHRS and CDR2 YFSETQ. CDR3 in DNA: TGCGCCAGCAGCCTACAGGGAAGTTTCTACGAGCAGTACTTC. Protein sequence: CASSLQGSFYEQYF.

This chain uses TRBV6-1 with TRBJ2-5, with D possibly being TRBD1 or TRBD2 (5 bases each). CDR1 MNHNS and CDR2 SASEGT come from the germline V gene. With 6 bases removed from V and 3 bases from J, the gap between germline ends came to 14 bases. CDR3 size: 14 residues. The CDR3 is CASSEMTAEETQYF. The CDR3 bases are TGTGCCAGCAGCGAAATGACAGCGGAAGAGACCCAGTACTTC.

The chain has TRBV30 and TRBJ2-1; D may be TRBD1 or TRBD2 (5 bases each). The CDR3 has 13 residues. V gave up 8 bases and J gave up 7 bases, with 18 bases separating them. Germline values: CDR1 GTSNPN, CDR2 SVGIG (reference sequence). The CDR3 DNA is TGTGCCGGGGCGGTTATTTCGGGGAATGAGCAGTTCTTC. It translates to CAGAVISGNEQFF.

The chain links TRBV7-3 to TRBJ2-1; TRBD2 matches 12 bases. Germline V gene sequence: CDR1 SGHTA, CDR2 FQGTGA. J lost 7 bases, V lost 5 bases, and 6 bases had no gene match. The CDR3 runs to 15 residues. This chain's CDR3 is CASSIGLAGWNEQFF. CDR3 in DNA: TGTGCCAGCAGCATCGGACTAGCGGGATGGAATGAGCAGTTCTTC.

The V gene is TRBV30, the J gene TRBJ1-3; D might be TRBD1 (6 bases). This CDR3 comprises 16 residues. The germline CDR1 and CDR2 sequences are GTSNPN and SVGIG (reference sequence). Between the trimmed V and J ends, which lost 2 bases and 1 base, there was a span of 15 bases. CDR3 DNA: TGTGCCTGGAGTAAAAAACAGGGATCATCTGGAAACACCATATATTTT. Translation: CAWSKKQGSSGNTIYF.

J is TRBJ1-3 and V is TRBV5-1; no clear D. Germline V gene sequence: CDR1 SGHRS, CDR2 YFSETQ. The CDR3 consists of 15 residues. Trimming stripped 1 base from V and 0 bases from J, with 8 bases between. The CDR3 region is CASSLNSVSGNTIYF. CDR3 coding DNA: TGCGCCAGCAGCTTGAATTCGGTCTCTGGAAACACCATATATTTT.

The rearrangement uses TRBV29-1 and TRBJ2-5; D is undetermined. Trimming took 3 bases from V and 3 from J, leaving 8 bases between them. Per germline, CDR1 SQVTM and CDR2 ANQGSEA. The CDR3 covers 12 residues. The CDR3 DNA is TGCAGCGTTGATAAGGGAAAAGAGACCCAGTACTTC. It translates to CSVDKGKETQYF.

V and J are TRBV11-2 and TRBJ1-4, with D unclear. This CDR3 spans 16 amino acids. Germline lookup yields CDR1 SGHAT and CDR2 FQNNGV. V lost 5 bases and J 4 bases, leaving 17 bases between the germline ends. The CDR3 loop reads CASSQDPGENNEKLFF. CDR3 bases: TGTGCCAGCAGCCAAGATCCCGGTGAAAATAATGAAAAACTGTTTTTT.

The chain employs TRBV7-2 and TRBJ1-2, with a possible D match to TRBD1 (6 bases). CDR3 length: 14 amino acids. CDR1 and CDR2 from the germline V gene are SGHTA and FQGNSA. Trimming pared 5 bases from V and 6 bases from J, leaving 16 bases between. The CDR3 DNA is TGTGCCAGCAGCCTTAGGAGGGGGTCGGATGGCTACACCTTC. It translates to CASSLRRGSDGYTF.

V gene TRBV2 combines with J gene TRBJ2-3; D uncertain. Trimming shortened V by 8 bases and J by 6 bases, and 6 bases separated the two germline ends. This CDR3 comprises 10 residues. The V gene's germline CDR1 is SNHLY and CDR2 FYNNEI. As DNA, the CDR3 is TGTGCCAGCTCACGGGATACGCAGTATTTT. Translated, it gives CASSRDTQYF.

The chain recombines TRBV13 with TRBJ2-3; 7 bases fit TRBD2. The V gene's germline CDR1 is PRHDT and CDR2 FYEKMQ (reference sequence). This CDR3 spans 16 amino acids. The trim removed 8 bases at V and 3 bases at J, leaving 14 bases unmatched. The CDR3 nucleotides are TGTGCCAGCGCTTTAAGAGGCGGGAGAAGGACAGATACGCAGTATTTT. This gives the protein CASALRGGRRTDTQYF.

This rearrangement joins TRBV19 to TRBJ2-7; 14 nucleotides agree with TRBD2. The CDR3 is 15 residues long. The germline V gene has CDR1 LNHDA and CDR2 SQIVND (reference sequence). V lost 6 bases and J lost 4; bases outside the gene matches: 5. CDR3 protein: CASRPTSGRGYEQYF. CDR3 nucleotide sequence: TGTGCCAGTAGGCCGACTAGCGGGAGGGGATACGAGCAGTACTTC.

This rearrangement joins TRBV6-5 to TRBJ1-5; no clear D. Germline V CDR1 and CDR2: MNHEY, SVGAGI. The CDR3 spans 14 residues. Trimming took off 3 bases at V and 7 bases at J, with 13 bases between the two ends. The CDR3 DNA is TGTGCCAGCAGTTATTACTCGGGTAACCAGCCCCAGCATTTT. This encodes CASSYYSGNQPQHF.

V and J are TRBV2 and TRBJ1-5, with D possibly matching TRBD1 (5 bases). V was trimmed by 7 bases and J by 0 bases, leaving 10 bases between them. In germline, CDR1 is SNHLY, CDR2 FYNNEI. The CDR3 totals 14 residues. CDR3 protein: CASTGTNSNQPQHF. The CDR3 DNA sequence: TGTGCCAGCACAGGGACTAATAGCAATCAGCCCCAGCATTTT.

The chain joins TRBV7-2 to TRBJ1-2, with D maybe TRBD1 (5 bases). V lost 5 bases and J 7 bases, leaving 23 bases between the germline ends. The CDR3 is 16 amino acids. Germline CDR1 is SGHTA and CDR2 is FQGNSA. DNA of the CDR3: TGTGCCAGCAGCCAGATTCTGGGGCCGCGGGCAGGTGGCTACACCTTC. This sequence encodes CASSQILGPRAGGYTF. Together with reference TRBV7-2 and TRBJ1-2, the CDR3 gives the full variable domain: GAGVSQSPSNKVTEKGKDVELRCDPISGHTALYWYRQSLGQGLEFLIYFQGNSAPDKSGLPSDRFSAERTGGSVSTLTIQRTQQEDSAVYLCASSQILGPRAGGYTFGSGTRLTVV.

The chain carries TRBV18 and TRBJ2-7, with D hard to call. Germline CDR1 reads KGHSH; CDR2 reads LQKENI. V was trimmed by 3 bases and J by 7 bases, leaving 7 bases between them. The CDR3 sequence is 11 residues long. The CDR3 nucleotides read TGTGCCAGCTCACCGAAGGAAGAGCAGTACTTC. It codes for CASSPKEEQYF.

The chain has TRBV27 and TRBJ1-1; no clear D. Germline V gives CDR1 MNHEY, CDR2 SMNVEV (reference sequence). Trimming took off 5 bases at V and 0 bases at J, with 7 bases between the two ends. The CDR3 consists of 13 residues. The CDR3 spells CASSLTMNTEAFF. The CDR3 DNA reads TGTGCCAGCAGTCTCACCATGAACACTGAAGCTTTCTTT.

The chain uses TRBV2 and TRBJ2-1, with D possibly TRBD2 on 6 matching bases. V shed 0 bases and J shed 6 bases, with 21 bases lying between them. The germline V gene encodes CDR1 SNHLY and CDR2 FYNNEI. This CDR3 comprises 18 residues. CDR3 residues: CASSEALWKGRTGNEQFF. The CDR3 DNA follows: TGTGCCAGCAGTGAAGCGCTGTGGAAGGGGAGGACGGGCAATGAGCAGTTCTTC.

The rearrangement uses TRBV9 and TRBJ2-3; D remains unclear. This CDR3 spans 18 amino acids. V lost 4 bases and J 1 base, leaving 22 bases between the germline ends. Germline CDR1 and CDR2: SGDLS and YYNGEE. CDR3 sequence: CASSLTQATSRGTDTQYF. The DNA for the CDR3 is TGTGCCAGCAGCCTAACCCAAGCGACCAGTAGGGGCACAGATACGCAGTATTTT.

The rearrangement links TRBV6-5 to TRBJ2-4; no definite D call. This CDR3 region has 15 residues. CDR1 and CDR2 from the germline V gene are MNHEY and SVGAGI. Trimming took 5 bases from V and 0 from J, leaving 11 bases between them. CDR3 residues: CASSPRLQAKNIQYF. CDR3 sequence (DNA): TGTGCCAGCAGTCCTCGTCTGCAAGCCAAAAACATTCAGTACTTC.

V usage is TRBV7-7 and J usage is TRBJ2-7, with D perhaps being TRBD1 or TRBD2 (5 bases each). This CDR3 is built from 15 residues. Trimming removed 5 bases at V and 0 bases at J, with 14 bases between. Germline lookup yields CDR1 SSHAT and CDR2 FNYEAQ (reference sequence). The CDR3 DNA follows: TGTGCCAGCAGCCGTGGGACGGGGAGCTCCTACGAGCAGTACTTC. This codes for CASSRGTGSSYEQYF.

This chain's CDR3 is CASSQGTYPKDTEAFF. The CDR3 bases are TGCGCCAGCAGCCAAGGTACCTATCCTAAGGACACTGAAGCTTTCTTT. V gene TRBV4-1 combines with J gene TRBJ1-1; no definite D call. Germline V gives CDR1 MGHRA, CDR2 YSYEKL. The CDR3 runs 16 residues. The V end lost 1 base, the J end lost 3 bases, and 15 bases lay between the germline ends.

About this clone: Other DNA sequences in the same sample also yield this CDR3. This CDR3 reads CASSRPGETQYF. The CDR3 coding sequence is TGTGCCAGCAGCCGCCCGGGGGAGACCCAGTACTTC. V and J are TRBV7-2 and TRBJ2-5; D is possibly TRBD2 (5 bases). The CDR3 is 12 amino acids. V was trimmed by 5 bases and J by 5 bases, leaving 9 bases between them. From germline, CDR1 is SGHTA and CDR2 FQGNSA.

The rearrangement joins TRBV5-1 to TRBJ2-2; 13 positions agree with TRBD2. The V gene's germline CDR1 is SGHRS and CDR2 YFSETQ. The CDR3 has 17 amino acids. With 0 bases clipped from V and 2 bases from J, the junction kept 1 base outside the gene matches. CDR3 bases: TGCGCCAGCAGCTTGGGGACTAGCGGGAGAAACACCGGGGAGCTGTTTTTT. Translation: CASSLGTSGRNTGELFF.

This clone was seen just once. The J gene is TRBJ1-2, the V gene TRBV9; TRBD1 matches 8 bases. The germline CDR1 and CDR2 sequences are SGDLS and YYNGEE. V gave up 4 bases and J gave up 6 bases; unmatched junction bases: 5. The CDR3 loop spans 13 amino acids. The CDR3 nucleotides are TGTGCCAGCAGCCAAGACAGGGGAGATGGCTACACCTTC. Its protein product is CASSQDRGDGYTF.

The chain uses TRBV10-3 and TRBJ2-4; D remains unclear. Per germline, CDR1 ENHRY and CDR2 SYGVKD. The V and J ends lost 4 bases and 2 bases respectively, with 12 bases between them. CDR3 size: 15 residues. The CDR3 DNA follows: TGTGCCATCAGTGGAGCAGAAGGACCCAAAAACATTCAGTACTTC. Translation: CAISGAEGPKNIQYF.

CDR3 nucleotide sequence: TGCGCCAGCAGCCAAGGAGGCCGAGATACGCAGTATTTT. Its protein product is CASSQGGRDTQYF. The chain uses TRBV4-3 and TRBJ2-3; D remains ambiguous. V was trimmed by 1 base and J by 5 bases, leaving 7 bases between them. CDR3 size: 13 residues. CDR1 LGHNA and CDR2 YSLEER come from the germline V gene.

The chain is built from TRBV7-3 and TRBJ2-7, with 8 bases fitting TRBD1. The CDR3 totals 14 residues. Germline loops: CDR1 SGHTA, CDR2 FQGTGA. With V trimmed by 5 bases and J by 5 bases, 8 bases remained unmatched. The CDR3 loop reads CASSPRGTGNEQYF. The CDR3 region has the DNA TGTGCCAGCAGCCCAAGAGGGACAGGCAACGAGCAGTACTTC.